Following are 17 T cell receptor beta chains from one sample sequenced in a study of OX40 agonist ivuxolimab in advanced cancers. Here immunoSEQ multiplex PCR was the method, and the copy in TCRdb shows in-frame clones only, minus some. The sample records 60,000 to 65,000 clones, around 93% being singletons. The specimen comprised CD4+ or CD8+ T cells sorted from blood, sampled in a trial of the OX40 agonist ivuxolimab. These TCRs come from an adult with an advanced solid tumor such as melanoma, head and neck, liver or kidney cancer.

The chain uses TRBV11-2 and TRBJ2-5, with 7 bases fitting TRBD1. J gave up 2 bases and V 4 bases, and 4 bases lay outside the gene matches. CDR1 is SGHAT and CDR2 is FQNNGV in the germline V gene. The CDR3 is made up of 14 amino acids. CDR3 loop: CASSSGQPQETQYF. The DNA of the CDR3 is TGTGCCAGCAGCTCGGGACAGCCGCAAGAGACCCAGTACTTC.

This chain uses TRBV4-1 with TRBJ2-7, with TRBD2 matching 8 bases. The CDR3 extends over 15 amino acids. V gave up 2 bases and J gave up 1 base; unmatched junction bases: 4. In germline, CDR1 is MGHRA, CDR2 YSYEKL. CDR3 sequence reads: CASSQPGLGSYEQYF. The CDR3 DNA is TGCGCCAGCAGCCAACCGGGACTAGGGTCCTACGAGCAGTACTTC.

V gene TRBV30 combines with J gene TRBJ1-4, with a weak D call TRBD1 (5 bases). Trimming stripped 0 bases from V and 7 bases from J, with 12 bases between. Germline CDR1 is GTSNPN and CDR2 is SVGIG (reference sequence). This CDR3 spans 14 amino acids. The CDR3 bases are TGTGCCTGGAGTGTCGCAGGGTTTAGTGAAAAACTGTTTTTT. It specifies CAWSVAGFSEKLFF.

The chain recombines TRBV7-2 with TRBJ2-5; D unresolved. CDR3 length: 15 amino acids. The germline V gene has CDR1 SGHTA and CDR2 FQGNSA. V lost 5 bases and J 1 base, leaving 14 bases between the germline ends. The CDR3 protein is CASSRIWEIQETQYF. In DNA form, the CDR3 reads TGTGCCAGCAGCCGCATATGGGAAATCCAAGAGACCCAGTACTTC.

V is TRBV7-8 and J is TRBJ1-5; the match to TRBD1 covers 7 bases. The J segment lost 1 base and the V segment lost 5 bases, leaving 8 bases of the junction unmatched. The length of the CDR3 is 16 residues. In germline, CDR1 is SGHVS, CDR2 FQNEAQ. The CDR3 nucleotides are TGTGCCAGCAGCCTTCGGGACAGATTAAGCAATCAGCCCCAGCATTTT. It codes for CASSLRDRLSNQPQHF.

The gene calls are TRBV5-1 and TRBJ1-6; D is perhaps TRBD1 (6 bases). The CDR3 contains 15 residues. Germline CDR1 SGHRS, CDR2 YFSETQ. The germline V and J ends were trimmed by 0 bases and 7 bases, with 11 bases remaining between them. CDR3 residues: CASSLDGQKNSPLHF. CDR3 bases: TGCGCCAGCAGCTTGGATGGACAGAAAAATTCACCCCTCCACTTT. The full variable domain, in which reference TRBV5-1 and TRBJ1-6 provide the parts outside the CDR3, is KAGVTQTPRYLIKTRGQQVTLSCSPISGHRSVSWYQQTPGQGLQFLFEYFSETQRNKGNFPGRFSGRQFSNSRSEMNVSTLELGDSALYLCASSLDGQKNSPLHFGNGTRLTVT.

In DNA, the CDR3 is TGTGCCACCAGCAGTGGAACAGGGGGAGAGACCCAGTACTTC. It yields the protein CATSSGTGGETQYF. J is TRBJ2-5 and V is TRBV6-5; 8 positions agree with TRBD1. Per germline, CDR1 MNHEY and CDR2 SVGAGI. Unmatched junction bases numbered 11, after V lost 10 bases and J lost 4 bases. This CDR3 comprises 14 residues.

The chain employs TRBV5-1 and TRBJ1-6, with 7 bases identical to TRBD1. J was trimmed by 8 bases and V by 0 bases; bases with no gene match: 5. Per the germline V gene, CDR1 is SGHRS and CDR2 is YFSETQ. This CDR3 comprises 15 residues. CDR3 in DNA: TGCGCCAGCAGCTTGGGACAGGGAGGTGATTCACCCCTCCACTTT. It translates to CASSLGQGGDSPLHF. Filled out from reference TRBV5-1 and TRBJ1-6, the complete variable domain reads KAGVTQTPRYLIKTRGQQVTLSCSPISGHRSVSWYQQTPGQGLQFLFEYFSETQRNKGNFPGRFSGRQFSNSRSEMNVSTLELGDSALYLCASSLGQGGDSPLHFGNGTRLTVT.

The V call is TRBV29-1, the J call TRBJ2-5, with 7 bases identical to TRBD1. Germline CDR1 and CDR2: SQVTM and ANQGSEA. The CDR3 runs to 14 residues. Trimming took 3 bases from V and 5 from J; bases not matched to a gene: 9. The CDR3 sequence is CSVEPVGQWETQYF. The CDR3 DNA reads TGCAGCGTTGAGCCCGTGGGACAGTGGGAGACCCAGTACTTC.

J is TRBJ2-1 and V is TRBV6-1, with 12 bases that match TRBD2. V shed 6 bases, J shed 2 bases, and the junction held 2 bases outside the gene matches. The CDR3 has 15 residues. Germline V gene lookup returns CDR1 MNHNS and CDR2 SASEGT. CDR3: CASRLAGGAYNEQFF. Here the CDR3 DNA reads TGTGCCAGCAGACTAGCGGGAGGAGCCTACAATGAGCAGTTCTTC.

V gene TRBV4-1 combines with J gene TRBJ1-1; TRBD1 might be the D (6 bases). Germline V CDR1 and CDR2: MGHRA, YSYEKL. CDR3 length equals 18 residues. Trimming pared 1 base from V and 1 base from J, leaving 19 bases between. The CDR3 reads CASSQVSAIQGQNTEAFF. The CDR3 bases are TGCGCCAGCAGCCAAGTATCGGCCATACAGGGCCAGAACACTGAAGCTTTCTTT.

V and J are TRBV19 and TRBJ1-2, with D unclear. V lost 3 bases, J lost 6 bases, and 17 bases lay in between. The germline V gene has CDR1 LNHDA and CDR2 SQIVND (reference sequence). The CDR3 length is 15 residues. The CDR3 coding sequence is TGTGCCAGTAGTATCGTAAATGTGGAGTCTCATGGCTACACCTTC. Translation gives CASSIVNVESHGYTF.

V usage is TRBV19 and J usage is TRBJ2-4; D is ambiguous. This CDR3 region has 19 residues. The germline gives CDR1 LNHDA, CDR2 SQIVND (reference sequence). Between the trimmed V and J ends, which lost 2 bases and 0 bases, there was a span of 20 bases. The DNA for the CDR3 is TGTGCCAGTAGTATAACTGCCAGAATCGTGCTTCTAGCCAAAAACATTCAGTACTTC. Protein: CASSITARIVLLAKNIQYF.

This clone was seen just once. The rearrangement links TRBV6-5 to TRBJ2-5, with TRBD2 as a possible D gene (6 bases). V was shortened by 2 bases and J by 7 bases, with 20 bases between the two germline ends. CDR3 length: 16 amino acids. The V gene's germline CDR1 is MNHEY and CDR2 SVGAGI. The CDR3 coding sequence is TGTGCCAGCAGTTACGATAGCGGAGCCCAGTCAGGGACCCAGTACTTC. As protein: CASSYDSGAQSGTQYF.

The chain combines TRBV2 with TRBJ1-4, with D tentatively TRBD1 (6 bases). The CDR3 runs 15 residues. CDR1 and CDR2 from the germline V gene are SNHLY and FYNNEI. Trimming took off 3 bases at V and 2 bases at J, with 10 bases between the two ends. CDR3 sequence (DNA): TGTGCCAGCAGTGATTCGGGGGGCACTAATGAAAAACTGTTTTTT. Its translation is CASSDSGGTNEKLFF.

The table lists this clone with a count of one. This chain links TRBV11-2 with TRBJ2-1; 8 bases line up with TRBD1. Trimming took 1 base from V and 3 from J; bases not matched to a gene: 5. CDR3 length equals 16 residues. The germline V gene encodes CDR1 SGHAT and CDR2 FQNNGV. CDR3 nucleotide sequence: TGTGCCAGCAGCTTAGTGGGGACAGGTATCTACAATGAGCAGTTCTTC. Translated, it gives CASSLVGTGIYNEQFF. Drawing the rest from reference TRBV11-2 and TRBJ2-1, the complete variable domain is EAGVAQSPRYKIIEKRQSVAFWCNPISGHATLYWYQQILGQGPKLLIQFQNNGVVDDSQLPKDRFSAERLKGVDSTLKIQPAKLEDSAVYLCASSLVGTGIYNEQFFGPGTRLTVL.

The genes are TRBV5-1 and TRBJ2-3, with 10 positions matching TRBD2. The CDR3 runs 18 residues. Trimming at V came to 0 bases and at J to 6 bases, leaving 13 bases not matched to a gene. Germline CDR1 is SGHRS and CDR2 is YFSETQ. CDR3 nucleotide sequence: TGCGCCAGCAGCTTGGCCCCCACTAGCGGGGCTGCACGGGATACGCAGTATTTT. Its protein product is CASSLAPTSGAARDTQYF.